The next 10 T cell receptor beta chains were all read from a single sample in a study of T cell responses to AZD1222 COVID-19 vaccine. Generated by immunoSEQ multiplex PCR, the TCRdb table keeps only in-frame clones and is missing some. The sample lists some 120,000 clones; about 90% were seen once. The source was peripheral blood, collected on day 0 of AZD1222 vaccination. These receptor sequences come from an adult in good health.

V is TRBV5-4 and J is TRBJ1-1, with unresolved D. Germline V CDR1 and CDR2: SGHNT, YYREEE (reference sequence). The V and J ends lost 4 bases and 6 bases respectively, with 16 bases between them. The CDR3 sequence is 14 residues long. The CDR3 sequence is CASSLSGRFAEAFF. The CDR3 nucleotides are TGTGCCAGCAGCCTATCGGGCAGGTTTGCTGAAGCTTTCTTT. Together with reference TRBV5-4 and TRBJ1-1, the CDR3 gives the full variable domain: ETGVTQSPTHLIKTRGQQVTLRCSSQSGHNTVSWYQQALGQGPQFIFQYYREEENGRGNFPPRFSGLQFPNYSSELNVNALELDDSALYLCASSLSGRFAEAFFGQGTRLTVV.

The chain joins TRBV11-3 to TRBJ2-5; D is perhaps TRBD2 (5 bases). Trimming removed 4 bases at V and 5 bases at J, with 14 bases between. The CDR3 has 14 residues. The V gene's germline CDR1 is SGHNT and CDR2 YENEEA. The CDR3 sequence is CASSSHGLPETQYF. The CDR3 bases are TGTGCCAGCAGCTCCCATGGACTGCCGGAGACCCAGTACTTC.

The CDR3 coding sequence is TGTGCCTGGACCACAGGGGGGAAGCACGAGCAGTACTTC. This encodes CAWTTGGKHEQYF. V is TRBV30 and J is TRBJ2-7, with 8 bases aligning to TRBD1. Germline trimming cut 4 bases from V and 5 bases from J; bases unmatched to any gene: 7. The CDR3 is 13 residues long. CDR1 and CDR2 (germline): GTSNPN, SVGIG (reference sequence).

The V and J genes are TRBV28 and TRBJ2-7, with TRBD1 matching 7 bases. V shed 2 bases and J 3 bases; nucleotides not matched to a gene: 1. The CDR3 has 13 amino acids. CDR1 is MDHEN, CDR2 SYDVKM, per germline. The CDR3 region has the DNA TGTGCCAGCAGTTTAGGGACAGTCTACGAGCAGTACTTC. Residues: CASSLGTVYEQYF.

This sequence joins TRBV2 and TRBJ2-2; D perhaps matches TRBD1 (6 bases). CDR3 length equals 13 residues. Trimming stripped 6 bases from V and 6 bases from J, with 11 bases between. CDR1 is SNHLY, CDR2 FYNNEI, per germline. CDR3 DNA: TGTGCCAGCAGCGAACAGGGTCCCGGGGAGCTGTTTTTT. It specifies CASSEQGPGELFF.

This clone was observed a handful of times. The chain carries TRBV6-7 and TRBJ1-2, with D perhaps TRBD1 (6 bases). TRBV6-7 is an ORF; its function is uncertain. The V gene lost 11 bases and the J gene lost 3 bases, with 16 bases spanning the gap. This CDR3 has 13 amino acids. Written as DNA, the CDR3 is TGTGCCCCCTACAGGGAATCACACTATGGCTACACCTTC. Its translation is CAPYRESHYGYTF.

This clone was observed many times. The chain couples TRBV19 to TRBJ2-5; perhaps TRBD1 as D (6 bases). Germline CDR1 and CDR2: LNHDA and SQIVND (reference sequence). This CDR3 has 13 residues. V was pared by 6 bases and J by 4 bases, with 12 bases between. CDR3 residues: CASRQGNGETQYF. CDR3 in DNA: TGTGCCAGTAGGCAGGGGAATGGAGAGACCCAGTACTTC.

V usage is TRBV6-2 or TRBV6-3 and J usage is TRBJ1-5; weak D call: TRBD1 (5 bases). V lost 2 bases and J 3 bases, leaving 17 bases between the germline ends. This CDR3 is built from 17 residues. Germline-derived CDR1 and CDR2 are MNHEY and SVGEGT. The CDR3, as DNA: TGTGCCAGCAGTTACATTATCGGGGGTGGCTTCAATCAGCCCCAGCATTTT. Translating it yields CASSYIIGGGFNQPQHF.

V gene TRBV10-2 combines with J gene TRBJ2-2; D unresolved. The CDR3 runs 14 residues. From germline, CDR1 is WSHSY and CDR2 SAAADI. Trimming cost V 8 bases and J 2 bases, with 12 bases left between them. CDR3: CASVAAVNTGELFF. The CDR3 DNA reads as TGCGCCAGCGTCGCGGCCGTCAACACCGGGGAGCTGTTTTTT.

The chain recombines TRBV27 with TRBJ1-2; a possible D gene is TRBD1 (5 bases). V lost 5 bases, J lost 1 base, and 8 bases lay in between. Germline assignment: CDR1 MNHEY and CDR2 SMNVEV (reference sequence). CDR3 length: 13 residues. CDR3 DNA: TGTGCCAGCAGTGAGACAGTTAACTATGGCTACACCTTC. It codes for CASSETVNYGYTF.